These T cell receptor beta chains were read from a single sample in a study of blood T cell repertoires in COVID-19. Sequenced by immunoSEQ multiplex PCR; TCRdb stores in-frame clones only, minus some. The repertoire has fewer than 400,000 clones, roughly 86% of them found once; the top ten carry 8% to 9.5%. The specimen was PBMCs or T cells enriched from blood (not recorded which). The receptors here all came from a woman aged 18-29 years who had recovered from COVID-19. Both conserved end residues are part of each CDR3. The D gene is left open where the match is weak. Rows give clone size only sometimes, using once, few, many, or a class for an expanded clone.

j_gene | abundance | v_gene | d_gene | CDR3nt | CDR3aa
TRBJ1-1 | . | TRBV7-9 | . | TGTGCCAGCAGCGATAAGGGGTATGTGACTGAAGCTTTCTTT | CASSDKGYVTEAFF
TRBJ2-5 | . | TRBV7-8 | . | TGTGCCAGCAGCTTTCGTGTGATAGAAGAGACCCAGTACTTC | CASSFRVIEETQYF
TRBJ1-2 | . | TRBV28 | . | TGTGCCAGCAGTAGCAACTATGGCTACACCTTC | CASSSNYGYTF
TRBJ2-7 | . | TRBV11-3 | . | TGTGCCAGCAGCTTAATTCTAGTCGAACCAGGGGAGGGGAGCGAGCAGTACTTC | CASSLILVEPGEGSEQYF
TRBJ2-7 | . | TRBV6-5 | . | TGTGCCAGCAGTCGACACGGGAGCTCCTACGAGCAGTACTTC | CASSRHGSSYEQYF
TRBJ1-2 | few | TRBV7-9 | TRBD1 | TGTGCCAGCAGCGCTCCCGGGACAGAGTCGATTTATGGCTACACCTTC | CASSAPGTESIYGYTF
TRBJ1-1 | few | TRBV13 | . | TGTGCCAGCAGCTTACGAGAGAACACTGAAGCTTTCTTT | CASSLRENTEAFF
TRBJ2-7 | . | TRBV7-2 | TRBD2 | TGTGCCAGCAGCTTAGCGCGGGGTAGCGGGGGGGGTTACGAGCAGTACTTC | CASSLARGSGGGYEQYF
TRBJ2-2 | once | TRBV7-6 | . | TGTGCCAGCAGCTCCAGGGGGGACAGATTCACCGGGGAGCTGTTTTTT | CASSSRGDRFTGELFF
TRBJ2-1 | . | TRBV7-3 | . | TGTGCCAGCAGCTCCCATTCTATGCGCAATGAGCAGTTCTTC | CASSSHSMRNEQFF
TRBJ1-2 | . | TRBV6-6 | . | TGTGCCATCGGGGGGGAATTCTATGGCTACACCTTC | CAIGGEFYGYTF
TRBJ1-1 | . | TRBV4-1 | . | TGCGCCAGCAGCCGCGATAGGGGTGAGAACACTGAAGCTTTCTTT | CASSRDRGENTEAFF
TRBJ1-1 | . | TRBV11-2 | . | TGTGCCAGCAGCTTAGACAGGGACACTGAAGCTTTCTTT | CASSLDRDTEAFF
TRBJ1-6 | . | TRBV18 | . | TGTGCCAGCTCACGGGACAACCTTAATTCACCCCTCCACTTT | CASSRDNLNSPLHF
TRBJ1-2 | . | TRBV2 | TRBD1 | TGTGCCAGTTCGACGGACAGGGGCTATGGCTACACCTTC | CASSTDRGYGYTF
TRBJ1-1 | . | TRBV2 | TRBD1 | TGTGCCAGCAGCAGACAGGGAAACACTGAAGCTTTCTTT | CASSRQGNTEAFF
TRBJ2-5 | . | TRBV7-7 | TRBD2 | TGTGCCAGCAGCTTACCAAGCGGGAACCAAGAGACCCAGTACTTC | CASSLPSGNQETQYF
TRBJ1-1 | . | TRBV7-8 | TRBD1 | TGTGCCAGCAGCTTAGCGGGACAGGGCACTGAAGCTTTCTTT | CASSLAGQGTEAFF
TRBJ2-3 | once | TRBV28 | TRBD2 | TGTGCCAGCAGTTTACCGACTCCGCCAACTAGCGGGGGGGTCACAGATACGCAGTATTTT | CASSLPTPPTSGGVTDTQYF
TRBJ1-1 | . | TRBV6-4 | . | TGTGCCAGCACCGCCAGGCAGAACACTGAAGCTTTCTTT | CASTARQNTEAFF
TRBJ1-2 | . | TRBV19 | TRBD1 | TGTGCCAGTAACGAACTTTCTAACCGGGACAGGGGGAGCTACACCTTC | CASNELSNRDRGSYTF
TRBJ1-5 | . | TRBV7-2 | . | TGTGCCAGCAGCTCGAGTATCAATCAGCCCCAGCATTTT | CASSSSINQPQHF
TRBJ2-1 | once | TRBV7-2 | . | TGTGCCAGCAGCTTAAGGCTGGGGCAGGGTCTGTGGGGCAATGAGCAGTTCTTC | CASSLRLGQGLWGNEQFF
TRBJ2-7 | few | TRBV4-2 | TRBD2 | TGTGCCAGCAGCGCACTAGCGGGGCTGCTATCCCCCTACGAGCAGTACTTC | CASSALAGLLSPYEQYF
TRBJ1-2 | . | TRBV6-5 | . | TGTGCCAGCAGCCTGGGTCGCGGCCTTGGCTACACCTTC | CASSLGRGLGYTF
TRBJ2-1 | . | TRBV4-1 | TRBD1 | TGCGCCAGCAAGGACCGGGACAGGGTTGGTGGTGAGCAGTTCTTC | CASKDRDRVGGEQFF
TRBJ2-7 | . | TRBV5-8 | TRBD2 | TGTGCCAGCAGCTTGGCCGTCTTTAGCGGGAGTCCTGACGAGCAGTACTTC | CASSLAVFSGSPDEQYF
TRBJ2-5 | . | TRBV7-9 | . | TGTGCCAGCACCCACCGGGCGGGAATGGAGACCCAGTACTTC | CASTHRAGMETQYF
TRBJ1-4 | few | TRBV28 | . | TGTGCCAGCAAGCCTCAGGGGAGTGAAAAACTGTTTTTT | CASKPQGSEKLFF
TRBJ1-6 | . | TRBV6-5 | . | TGTGCCAGCAGTTACTCGAAGGTGACTTATTCACCCCTCCACTTT | CASSYSKVTYSPLHF
TRBJ1-2 | . | TRBV19 | TRBD1 | TGTGCCAGTAGAAGACAGGGAATCGATGGCTACACCTTC | CASRRQGIDGYTF
TRBJ1-5 | few | TRBV7-2 | . | TGTGCCAGCAGCTTAGTGGCAGGTAATCAGCCCCAGCATTTT | CASSLVAGNQPQHF
TRBJ2-7 | . | TRBV14 | TRBD2 | TGTGCCAGCAGCCAAGATAGTCTCGGACTAGCGGGTACCTACGAGCAGTACTTC | CASSQDSLGLAGTYEQYF
TRBJ2-7 | . | TRBV3-1/TRBV3-2 | . | TGTGCCAGCAGCCAAGGGCTAGCGAAAAGCTCCTACGAGCAGTACTTC | CASSQGLAKSSYEQYF
TRBJ2-7 | . | TRBV5-1 | TRBD2 | TGCGCCAGCAGCACCGATCCGGGACTAGATCGAAACGAGCAGTACTTC | CASSTDPGLDRNEQYF
TRBJ1-5 | many | TRBV20-1 | . | TGCAGTGCTAGTTTTGTCGGAACGGGGCAGCCCCAGCATTTT | CSASFVGTGQPQHF
TRBJ2-3 | . | TRBV7-2 | . | TGTGCCTCCAGGGGAATGTCAGATACGCAGTATTTT | CASRGMSDTQYF
TRBJ2-5 | . | TRBV2 | TRBD2 | TGTGCCAGCAGTCAACAGACTAGCGGGGCGGAGACCCAGTACTTC | CASSQQTSGAETQYF
TRBJ2-5 | . | TRBV12-3/TRBV12-4 | . | TGTGCCAGCAGCTTGGACTGGGGAGAGACCCAGTACTTC | CASSLDWGETQYF
TRBJ1-1 | . | TRBV5-1 | . | TGCGCCAGCAGCTTGGCTAGGAGTTCCATGAACACTGAAGCTTTCTTT | CASSLARSSMNTEAFF
TRBJ2-5 | . | TRBV2 | . | TGTGCCAGCAGTGAACGGGCGGGGACCCAGTACTTC | CASSERAGTQYF
TRBJ2-3 | . | TRBV6-6 | TRBD1 | TGTGCCAGCACCCGACCGGGACAGCGCACAGATACGCAGTATTTT | CASTRPGQRTDTQYF
TRBJ1-1 | . | TRBV4-1 | . | TGCGCCAGCAGCCAATTGCGTGGAGAAAACACTGAAGCTTTCTTT | CASSQLRGENTEAFF
TRBJ1-5 | . | TRBV19 | TRBD1 | TGTGCCAGTAGCGACGAAAACAGGGGGTCAAATCAGCCCCAGCATTTT | CASSDENRGSNQPQHF